Given below is one TCR beta chain in context. No antigen is known for it. The sample comes from a study of cytomegalovirus exposure and HLA in healthy donors. General observations from the study: Cytomegalovirus-associated status was assigned to 150 or so TCR beta chains. Testing in vitro showed three CMV-associated chains specific for CMV antigens.

Germline CDR1 KGHSH, CDR2 LQKENI. This CDR3 has 16 amino acids. With 7 bases clipped from V and 2 bases from J, the junction kept 10 bases outside the gene matches. Primers for the PCR totalled 60 Vbeta and 13 Jbeta. Using immunoSEQ multiplex PCR, the repertoire was profiled, and TCRdb retains in-frame clones only, with some absent. This repertoire includes fewer than 85,000 clones. Sequenced input: PBMCs. This clonotype was sampled from a woman aged 40 to 50 in good health and CMV-seropositive. The chain links TRBV18 to TRBJ2-7, with 11 bases fitting TRBD1. CDR3 amino acids: CASLPTGTGGPYEQYF. CDR3 DNA: TGTGCCAGCTTGCCTACCGGGACAGGGGGGCCCTACGAGCAGTACTTC.